This T cell receptor beta chain was identified during a study of CXCR3-negative and CXCR3-positive naive CD8 T cells. On this clonotype: Its antigen is currently unknown.

UMI-labeled 5' RACE yielded the TRB cDNA libraries. Reprocessing the 5' RACE reads, TCRdb reports a single entry for every CDR3 protein and omits DNA. Here the sample table reports 150,000 to 180,000 distinct CDR3 sequences. The length of the CDR3 is 15 residues. The study, taken as a whole, reports: CXCR3-expressing naive cells carried TRB CDR3s more hydrophobic than those of CXCR3-negative naive cells.

This chain connects TRBV12-3 or TRBV12-4 to TRBJ1-5; TCRdb reports TRBD1, a call that lacks DNA to check it against. Sequencing was done on a sample of naive CXCR3+ CD8+ T cells from blood. Subset described: CD45RO-CCR7+CD27+CD95- naive CD8+ T cells expressing CXCR3 (TNR3+). The sequence derives from a human donor in good health. Some clones in this sample may be carry-over from other donors' samples. The CDR3 region is CASSLGDGSNQPQHF.